These T cell receptor beta chains were read from a single sample in a study of CXCR3-negative and CXCR3-positive naive CD8 T cells. Each CDR3 protein gets one entry in TCRdb, which reprocessed the 5' RACE reads and gives no DNA. This sample's clone table lists about 120,000 distinct CDR3 sequences. The source material was naive CXCR3+ CD8+ T cells from blood. Every receptor here comes from a human donor in good health. Some clones in this sample may be carry-over from other donors' samples. The CDR3 runs from the conserved cysteine through the conserved F or W.

j_call: TRBJ2-7
v_call: TRBV5-1
cdr3_aa: CASSPGGGGGSYEQYF

j_call: TRBJ2-1
v_call: TRBV5-1
cdr3_aa: CASSATGPFYNEQFF

j_call: TRBJ2-7
v_call: TRBV7-3
cdr3_aa: CASSLGLLPYEQYF

j_call: TRBJ2-7
v_call: TRBV5-1
cdr3_aa: CASSLLEWATGYEQYF

j_call: TRBJ2-2
v_call: TRBV29-1
cdr3_aa: CSVEVAGTGGTGELFF

j_call: TRBJ2-7
v_call: TRBV13
cdr3_aa: CASSQGTSGGPVYEQYF

j_call: TRBJ2-5
v_call: TRBV10-3
cdr3_aa: CAIRATGSQETQYF

j_call: TRBJ1-4
v_call: TRBV7-9
cdr3_aa: CASSRTGVNEKLFF

j_call: TRBJ2-6
v_call: TRBV12-3/TRBV12-4
cdr3_aa: CASSLGDGANVLTF

j_call: TRBJ2-5
v_call: TRBV4-1
cdr3_aa: CASSHPPRARRNQETQYF

j_call: TRBJ2-2
v_call: TRBV12-3/TRBV12-4
cdr3_aa: CASSWGPTGELFF

j_call: TRBJ1-2
v_call: TRBV29-1
cdr3_aa: CSVEEVGFHGYTF

j_call: TRBJ2-1
v_call: TRBV3-1
cdr3_aa: CASSQDGGLHGYNEQFF

j_call: TRBJ2-7
v_call: TRBV28
cdr3_aa: CASSLWGGSSYEQYF

j_call: TRBJ1-1
v_call: TRBV19
cdr3_aa: CASRPNHANTEAFF

j_call: TRBJ2-1
v_call: TRBV6-2/TRBV6-3
cdr3_aa: CASTSSPRNDQFF

j_call: TRBJ1-1
v_call: TRBV15
cdr3_aa: CATSKSPENTEAFF

j_call: TRBJ2-7
v_call: TRBV12-3/TRBV12-4
cdr3_aa: CASSGQYRGLYEQYF

j_call: TRBJ1-1
v_call: TRBV5-1
cdr3_aa: CASSAKQQMNTEAFF

j_call: TRBJ2-7
v_call: TRBV10-3
cdr3_aa: CAISYQGITGEQYF

j_call: TRBJ2-3
v_call: TRBV19
cdr3_aa: CASSIGLDIQGTQYF

j_call: TRBJ2-1
v_call: TRBV7-8
cdr3_aa: CASSSPRRTGNNEQFF

j_call: TRBJ2-4
v_call: TRBV29-1
cdr3_aa: CSVEAQAGTNIQYF

j_call: TRBJ2-1
v_call: TRBV19
cdr3_aa: CASSRGGRSIYNEQFF

j_call: TRBJ2-1
v_call: TRBV7-6
cdr3_aa: CASSSGLAGGISYNEQFF

j_call: TRBJ2-1
v_call: TRBV5-1
cdr3_aa: CATRRQGFVNEQFF